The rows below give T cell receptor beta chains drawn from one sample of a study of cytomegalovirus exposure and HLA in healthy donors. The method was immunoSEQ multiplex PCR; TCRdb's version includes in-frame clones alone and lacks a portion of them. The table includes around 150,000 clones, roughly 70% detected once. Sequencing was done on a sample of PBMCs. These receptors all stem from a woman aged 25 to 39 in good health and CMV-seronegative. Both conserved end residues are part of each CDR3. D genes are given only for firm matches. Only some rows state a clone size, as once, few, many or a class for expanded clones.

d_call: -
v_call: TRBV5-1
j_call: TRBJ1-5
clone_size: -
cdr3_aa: CASSPTGSNQPQHF
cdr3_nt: TGCGCCAGCAGTCCGACGGGAAGCAATCAGCCCCAGCATTTT

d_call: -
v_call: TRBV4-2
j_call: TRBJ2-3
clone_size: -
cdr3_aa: CASSQVMTDTQYF
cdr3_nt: TGTGCCAGCAGCCAAGTCATGACAGATACGCAGTATTTT

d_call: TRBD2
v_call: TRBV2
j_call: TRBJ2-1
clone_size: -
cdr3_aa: CASKGRTSGNEQFF
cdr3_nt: TGTGCCAGCAAGGGGCGGACTAGCGGGAATGAGCAGTTCTTC

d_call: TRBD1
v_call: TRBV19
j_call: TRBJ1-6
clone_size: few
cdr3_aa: CASKPGQGPGPLHF
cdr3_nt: TGTGCCAGTAAACCAGGACAGGGCCCTGGGCCCCTCCACTTT

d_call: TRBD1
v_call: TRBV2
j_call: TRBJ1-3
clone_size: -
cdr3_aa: CASSGQGRGNTIYF
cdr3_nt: TGTGCCAGCAGCGGACAGGGGCGAGGAAACACCATATATTTT

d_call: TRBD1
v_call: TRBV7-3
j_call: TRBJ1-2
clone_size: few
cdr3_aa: CASSPTGQGGGYTF
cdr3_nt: TGTGCCAGCAGCCCAACCGGACAGGGGGGTGGCTACACCTTC

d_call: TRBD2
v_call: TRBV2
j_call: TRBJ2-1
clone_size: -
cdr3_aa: CASSPGATSGSDEQFF
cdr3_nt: TGTGCCAGCAGTCCCGGAGCGACTAGCGGGAGTGATGAGCAGTTCTTC

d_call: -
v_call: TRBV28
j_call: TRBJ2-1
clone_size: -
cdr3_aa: CASRLLATTSYNEQFF
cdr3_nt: TGTGCCAGCAGACTTCTAGCGACTACCTCCTACAATGAGCAGTTCTTC

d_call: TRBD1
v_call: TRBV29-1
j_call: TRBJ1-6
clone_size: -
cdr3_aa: CSVRDSGNSPLHF
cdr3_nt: TGCAGCGTGCGGGACAGCGGGAATTCACCCCTCCACTTT

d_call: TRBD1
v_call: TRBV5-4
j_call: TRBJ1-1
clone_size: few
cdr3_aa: CASRPTGSNMNTEAFF
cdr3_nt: TGTGCCAGCAGACCGACAGGGTCTAACATGAACACTGAAGCTTTCTTT

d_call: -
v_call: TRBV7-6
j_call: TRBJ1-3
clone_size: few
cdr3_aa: CASSLDRNGPFSGNTIYF
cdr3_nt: TGTGCCAGCAGCTTAGACAGGAATGGTCCTTTCTCTGGAAACACCATATATTTT

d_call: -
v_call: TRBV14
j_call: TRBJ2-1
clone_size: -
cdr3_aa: CASSQVGGALSNEQFF
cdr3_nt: TGTGCCAGCAGCCAAGTGGGGGGGGCCCTTAGCAATGAGCAGTTCTTC